One sample yielded the 26 T cell receptor beta chains listed below, sequenced in a study of monozygotic twins with inflammatory bowel disease. TCRdb reanalyzed the 5' RACE reads and collapses them to one entry per CDR3 protein, without DNA. This repertoire includes about 99,000 distinct CDR3 sequences. Sequenced sample: blood. The origin of the receptors is a human donor with ulcerative colitis or Crohn's disease, or a healthy co-twin of an affected twin (not recorded which).

The chain uses TRBV5-1 and TRBJ2-7. The CDR3 sequence is 15 residues long. Per the germline V gene, CDR1 is SGHRS and CDR2 is YFSETQ. The CDR3 sequence: CASSLVITSSYEQYF. The full variable domain, rest sourced from reference TRBV5-1 and TRBJ2-7, is KAGVTQTPRYLIKTRGQQVTLSCSPISGHRSVSWYQQTPGQGLQFLFEYFSETQRNKGNFPGRFSGRQFSNSRSEMNVSTLELGDSALYLCASSLVITSSYEQYFGPGTRLTVT.

The chain links TRBV30 to TRBJ1-4. Germline CDR1 GTSNPN, CDR2 SVGIG (reference sequence). The CDR3 has 12 amino acids. CDR3 region: CAWSEDYEKLFF.

The V gene is TRBV20-1, the J gene TRBJ1-5; TCRdb designates TRBD1, a call that cannot be tested without DNA. CDR1 DFQATT and CDR2 SNEGSKA come from the germline V gene (reference sequence). The length of the CDR3 is 13 residues. This CDR3 is CSTQDGGIAPQHF.

This CDR3 reads CASSPRQQSSYNEQFF. This chain joins TRBV7-8 and TRBJ2-1; absent DNA, TCRdb's TRBD1 call cannot be checked. CDR3 length: 16 residues. The V gene's germline CDR1 is SGHVS and CDR2 FQNEAQ.

The chain couples TRBV5-6 to TRBJ1-5; TCRdb calls TRBD1, which cannot be checked without DNA. The CDR3 has 16 amino acids. Germline CDR1 SGHDT, CDR2 YYEEEE. The CDR3 is CASSFSPGSRGQPQHF. The entire variable domain, with the rest obtained from reference TRBV5-6 and TRBJ1-5, is as follows: DAGVTQSPTHLIKTRGQQVTLRCSPKSGHDTVSWYQQALGQGPQFIFQYYEEEERQRGNFPDRFSGHQFPNYSSELNVNALLLGDSALYLCASSFSPGSRGQPQHFGDGTRLSIL.

The genes are TRBV10-3 and TRBJ2-5; the D call from TCRdb, TRBD2, cannot be confirmed without DNA. This CDR3 is built from 15 residues. Germline loops: CDR1 ENHRY, CDR2 SYGVKD. The CDR3 loop is CAISDPAGGRETQYF.

V gene TRBV21-1 combines with J gene TRBJ2-7; TCRdb gives TRBD1 as the D gene, but with no DNA this cannot be confirmed. TRBV21-1 is a listed pseudogene. The CDR3 runs 16 residues. The CDR3 region is CASTPSYRDTGDEQYF.

The chain has TRBV14 and TRBJ2-1; checking the TCRdb D call of TRBD2 is not possible without DNA. This CDR3 spans 17 amino acids. Germline CDR1 is SGHDN and CDR2 is FVKESK. CDR3: CASSQDRFGGHYNEQFF.

The gene calls are TRBV7-3 and TRBJ1-6; no DNA is available, so the TRBD1 call from TCRdb remains unchecked. This CDR3 has 14 amino acids. Germline-derived CDR1 and CDR2 are SGHTA and FQGTGA. The CDR3 sequence is CASGRDTKNSPLHF.

The V call is TRBV18, the J call TRBJ2-7; TCRdb returns TRBD2, unconfirmable since there is no DNA. In germline, CDR1 is KGHSH, CDR2 LQKENI. CDR3 size: 16 residues. CDR3 in amino acids: CASSPGLAGDSYEQYF.

The chain recombines TRBV6-5 with TRBJ2-2; without DNA, the TCRdb call of TRBD2 cannot be checked. The CDR3 loop spans 16 amino acids. Germline CDR1 is MNHEY and CDR2 is SVGAGI. This CDR3 is CASRTGGGAHTGELFF.

CDR3 sequence reads: CGSSLGLAIGEQYF. The rearrangement uses TRBV7-9 and TRBJ2-7; the D call of TRBD2 rests on TCRdb alone, since no DNA is present to check it. CDR1 and CDR2 (germline): SEHNR, FQNEAQ (reference sequence). The CDR3 contains 14 residues. Supplemented by reference TRBV7-9 and TRBJ2-7, the full variable domain reads DTGVSQNPRHKITKRGQNVTFRCDPISEHNRLYWYRQTLGQGPEFLTYFQNEAQLEKSRLLSDRFSAERPKGSFSTLEIQRTEQGDSAMYLCGSSLGLAIGEQYFGPGTRLTVT.

The V call is TRBV29-1, the J call TRBJ2-3; TCRdb's assignment of TRBD1 cannot be checked, as there is no DNA. The CDR3 has 14 residues. From germline, CDR1 is SQVTM and CDR2 ANQGSEA. This CDR3 is CSGTERVRSNTQYF.

V gene TRBV27 combines with J gene TRBJ1-5; TCRdb's D gene call, TRBD1, goes unchecked for lack of DNA. The CDR3 consists of 16 residues. Germline V gene data show CDR1 as MNHEY and CDR2 as SMNVEV (reference sequence). CDR3 in amino acids: CASSSIQGAIGQPQHF.

This rearrangement joins TRBV12-3 or TRBV12-4 to TRBJ2-3; the TCRdb call, TRBD1, lacks DNA for checking. The CDR3 extends over 14 amino acids. CDR3 sequence reads: CASRPRMGTDTQYF.

The rearrangement uses TRBV29-1 and TRBJ2-1. This CDR3 region has 14 residues. Germline V CDR1 and CDR2: SQVTM, ANQGSEA. The chain's CDR3 is CSVDDRGSYNEQFF.

This rearrangement joins TRBV19 to TRBJ1-1; TCRdb picks TRBD1, but there is no DNA to check that call. This CDR3 contains 13 residues. Germline V lookup: CDR1 LNHDA, CDR2 SQIVND (reference sequence). CDR3 residues: CASSQRGYTEAFF.

The chain joins TRBV29-1 to TRBJ2-5. The V gene's germline CDR1 is SQVTM and CDR2 ANQGSEA. The CDR3 spans 12 residues. CDR3 sequence: CSASTDRKTQYF.

The chain is built from TRBV6-1 and TRBJ2-3; TCRdb calls TRBD1, which cannot be checked without DNA. The CDR3 runs to 14 residues. From germline, CDR1 is MNHNS and CDR2 SASEGT. CDR3 residues: CASAPLGGIYTQYF.

V is TRBV3-1 and J is TRBJ2-1; TCRdb's assignment of TRBD2 cannot be checked, as there is no DNA. The CDR3 is 18 amino acids. Germline V gene data show CDR1 as LGHDT and CDR2 as YNNKEL (reference sequence). This CDR3 is CASSQARTSIAAYNEQFF.

The gene calls are TRBV27 and TRBJ1-5. The V gene's germline CDR1 is MNHEY and CDR2 SMNVEV (reference sequence). This CDR3 contains 13 residues. CDR3 loop: CASSLSTLQPQHF.

The chain is built from TRBV27 and TRBJ1-6; the TCRdb D gene call, TRBD1, has no DNA to confirm it. Germline CDR1 is MNHEY and CDR2 is SMNVEV (reference sequence). CDR3 length: 16 residues. Here the CDR3 reads CASGDPGARQNSPLHF.

J is TRBJ1-5 and V is TRBV7-2. The CDR3 consists of 16 residues. Germline V gene lookup returns CDR1 SGHTA and CDR2 FQGNSA. The CDR3 loop reads CASSLGRQVINQPQHF.

The rearrangement links TRBV6-1 to TRBJ1-6; TCRdb selects TRBD1, and the lack of DNA leaves this call unchecked. The length of the CDR3 is 14 residues. Per germline, CDR1 MNHNS and CDR2 SASEGT. CDR3 region: CASVTGTYNSPLHF.

The genes are TRBV20-1 and TRBJ2-2; lacking DNA, the TRBD1 call made by TCRdb goes unchecked. Germline assignment: CDR1 DFQATT and CDR2 SNEGSKA (reference sequence). The CDR3 runs to 16 residues. CDR3 in amino acids: CSARIQGRGLTGELFF.

The rearrangement joins TRBV15 to TRBJ1-2. The CDR3 consists of 14 residues. From germline, CDR1 is LNHNV and CDR2 YYDKDF (reference sequence). CDR3 sequence: CATSRLNSNYGYTF. Looking up the rest from reference TRBV15 and TRBJ1-2 gives the full variable domain: DAMVIQNPRYQVTQFGKPVTLSCSQTLNHNVMYWYQQKSSQAPKLLFHYYDKDFNNEADTPDNFQSRRPNTSFCFLDIRSPGLGDTAMYLCATSRLNSNYGYTFGSGTRLTVV.